The 17 T cell receptor beta chains in this list originate from one sample, sequenced in a study of blood T cell repertoires in COVID-19 (dated by TCRdb to about 2020). Library method: the immunoSEQ multiplex PCR assay. The table was pulled from immuneACCESS by TCRdb, which kept in-frame rearrangements only. Such tables lose some clones; where checked, under half of the loss comes from unresolved V genes, and the rest has no known cause. The table for this sample lists about 260,000 clones; 70% to 90% of them were counted only once. The ten largest clones represent roughly 1.8% of the sample. The source material was peripheral blood. These TCRs come from a man aged 30 to 39 with active or convalescent COVID-19.

This clone showed up many times. V usage is TRBV11-1 and J usage is TRBJ2-3; no clear D gene. The germline CDR1 and CDR2 sequences are SGHAT and FQDESV (reference sequence). The CDR3 totals 16 residues. The V end lost 5 bases, the J end lost 3 bases, and 18 bases lay between the germline ends. The CDR3 sequence: CASSDLGRVATDTQYF. In DNA, the CDR3 is TGTGCCAGCAGCGACCTAGGTCGTGTCGCAACAGATACGCAGTATTTT.

The CDR3 region is CAWSDRGGPGGEQFF. In nucleotides, the CDR3 is TGTGCCTGGAGTGACCGGGGGGGCCCCGGAGGGGAGCAGTTCTTC. The chain employs TRBV30 and TRBJ2-1, with 8 bases that match TRBD2. Per the germline V gene, CDR1 is GTSNPN and CDR2 is SVGIG (reference sequence). V dropped 1 base and J dropped 10; count of bases not matched to a gene: 12. The CDR3 contains 15 residues.

The chain carries TRBV10-1 and TRBJ2-5; possibly TRBD1 for D (5 bases). The CDR3 contains 13 residues. The V end lost 3 bases, the J end lost 7 bases, and 12 bases lay between the germline ends. Germline V gene sequence: CDR1 WNHNN, CDR2 SYGVQD (reference sequence). CDR3: CASSDRQRGTQYF. DNA of the CDR3: TGCGCCAGCAGTGACAGACAAAGGGGGACCCAGTACTTC.

On this clone: The same CDR3 is also encoded by other DNA sequences in this sample. The V call is TRBV30, the J call TRBJ1-2; D is uncertain. CDR1 GTSNPN and CDR2 SVGIG come from the germline V gene (reference sequence). Trimming took 1 base from V and 4 from J, leaving 7 bases between them. This CDR3 is 12 amino acids long. CDR3 amino acids: CAWSGTGYGYTF. CDR3 DNA sequence: TGTGCCTGGAGTGGTACGGGCTATGGCTACACCTTC.

J is TRBJ1-1 and V is TRBV6-5, with a weak D call TRBD1 (5 bases). The CDR3 length is 14 residues. The germline CDR1 and CDR2 sequences are MNHEY and SVGAGI. With 7 bases removed from V and 1 base from J, the gap between germline ends came to 13 bases. CDR3 coding DNA: TGTGCCAGCACCCGAGACAGTACGAACACTGAAGCTTTCTTT. Translation: CASTRDSTNTEAFF.

V is TRBV30 and J is TRBJ2-1, with 13 positions matching TRBD2. J lost 1 base, V lost 1 base, and 13 bases had no gene match. This CDR3 spans 20 amino acids. The germline V gene encodes CDR1 GTSNPN and CDR2 SVGIG (reference sequence). The CDR3 region has the DNA TGTGCCTGGAGTGACACTCTACTAGCGGGGGGGCCGGTTTCCTACAATGAGCAGTTCTTC. Residues: CAWSDTLLAGGPVSYNEQFF.

The J gene is TRBJ1-5, the V gene TRBV4-1, with D possibly TRBD1 on 6 matching bases. Germline V gives CDR1 MGHRA, CDR2 YSYEKL. CDR3 length equals 20 residues. Trimming took 3 bases from V and 1 from J, leaving 25 bases between them. The CDR3 bases are TGCGCCAGCAGCCAGGAGGGGGGGCGCGTCCGGTTAGGGAGCAATCAGCCCCAGCATTTT. Translation: CASSQEGGRVRLGSNQPQHF.

This sequence joins TRBV3-1 (or the pseudogene TRBV3-2) and TRBJ2-5; 10 bases are a match to TRBD2. Germline lookup yields CDR1 LGHDT and CDR2 YNNKEL (reference sequence). J gave up 7 bases and V 5 bases, and 7 bases lay outside the gene matches. The CDR3 contains 14 residues. CDR3 nucleotides: TGTGCCAGCAGCACACAGCGGGGGGGTGCGACCCAGTACTTC. It yields the protein CASSTQRGGATQYF.

The chain carries TRBV4-1 and TRBJ1-1, with D uncertain. This CDR3 has 14 amino acids. V lost 0 bases and J lost 5, with 10 bases in between. Germline-derived CDR1 and CDR2 are MGHRA and YSYEKL. CDR3 in amino acids: CASSQDRDGTEAFF. In nucleotides, the CDR3 is TGCGCCAGCAGCCAAGATCGGGATGGGACTGAAGCTTTCTTT.

The V call is TRBV3-1 (or the pseudogene TRBV3-2), the J call TRBJ1-1; 7 nucleotides agree with TRBD1. This CDR3 spans 12 amino acids. Trimming took 4 bases from V and 10 from J; bases not matched to a gene: 6. Germline values: CDR1 LGHDT, CDR2 YNNKEL (reference sequence). The chain's CDR3 is CASSPGGLIAFF. The CDR3 DNA sequence: TGTGCCAGCAGCCCAGGGGGGCTGATAGCTTTCTTT.

This chain connects TRBV28 to TRBJ1-2, with D perhaps TRBD1 (5 bases). The CDR3 runs to 11 residues. Per the germline V gene, CDR1 is MDHEN and CDR2 is SYDVKM. With 8 bases removed from V and 4 bases from J, the gap between germline ends came to 8 bases. This chain's CDR3 is CASGHLYGYTF. The CDR3, as DNA: TGTGCCAGCGGACATCTCTATGGCTACACCTTC.

This chain joins TRBV30 and TRBJ1-6; possibly TRBD1 for D (5 bases). The CDR3 extends over 14 amino acids. V lost 3 bases, J lost 7 bases, and 13 bases lay in between. Germline CDR1 reads GTSNPN; CDR2 reads SVGIG (reference sequence). This CDR3 is CAWRYRMGNSPLHF. CDR3 nucleotides: TGTGCCTGGAGATACAGGATGGGCAATTCACCCCTCCACTTT.

This clone was counted ten times or more. Written as DNA, the CDR3 is TGTGCCAGTAAGCAGGCTCGTGCAACTAATGAAAAACTGTTTTTT. This codes for CASKQARATNEKLFF. This rearrangement joins TRBV19 to TRBJ1-4; D gene unclear. V was cut by 7 bases and J by 0 bases, with 12 bases left in between. Per the germline V gene, CDR1 is LNHDA and CDR2 is SQIVND (reference sequence). This CDR3 spans 15 amino acids.

This clone has a single count. The rearrangement uses TRBV6-5 and TRBJ2-3, with 11 bases aligning to TRBD2. Trimming took 4 bases from V and 0 from J; bases not matched to a gene: 3. The CDR3 is 16 amino acids. The germline CDR1 and CDR2 sequences are MNHEY and SVGAGI. CDR3 sequence reads: CASSLTSGVSTDTQYF. CDR3 nucleotides: TGTGCCAGCAGTTTGACTAGCGGGGTGAGCACAGATACGCAGTATTTT.

This chain joins TRBV7-9 and TRBJ2-1; a weak D match, TRBD2 (7 bases). In germline, CDR1 is SEHNR, CDR2 FQNEAQ (reference sequence). The CDR3 is made up of 15 amino acids. V shed 5 bases and J shed 4 bases, with 15 bases lying between them. CDR3 in amino acids: CASSLLGGLYNEQFF. CDR3 in DNA: TGTGCCAGCAGCCTATTGGGGGGGCTATACAATGAGCAGTTCTTC.

This clone came up a few times. The V and J genes are TRBV4-2 and TRBJ2-3; D might be TRBD2 (7 bases). There are 16 residues in the CDR3. V dropped 5 bases and J dropped 1 base, with 16 bases sitting between them. Germline V lookup: CDR1 LGHNA, CDR2 YNFKEQ. The CDR3 is CASSSSGRGRTDTQYF. The CDR3 DNA reads as TGTGCCAGCAGCTCCTCGGGGCGGGGGCGCACAGATACGCAGTATTTT.

The CDR3 DNA reads TGTGCCAGCAGCTTAAGAGCGGGGGGCACAGATACGCAGTATTTT. Protein product: CASSLRAGGTDTQYF. V is TRBV11-2 and J is TRBJ2-3, with 8 positions matching TRBD2. V shed 2 bases, J shed 1 base, and the junction held 2 bases outside the gene matches. The CDR3 is 15 amino acids. Germline-derived CDR1 and CDR2 are SGHAT and FQNNGV.